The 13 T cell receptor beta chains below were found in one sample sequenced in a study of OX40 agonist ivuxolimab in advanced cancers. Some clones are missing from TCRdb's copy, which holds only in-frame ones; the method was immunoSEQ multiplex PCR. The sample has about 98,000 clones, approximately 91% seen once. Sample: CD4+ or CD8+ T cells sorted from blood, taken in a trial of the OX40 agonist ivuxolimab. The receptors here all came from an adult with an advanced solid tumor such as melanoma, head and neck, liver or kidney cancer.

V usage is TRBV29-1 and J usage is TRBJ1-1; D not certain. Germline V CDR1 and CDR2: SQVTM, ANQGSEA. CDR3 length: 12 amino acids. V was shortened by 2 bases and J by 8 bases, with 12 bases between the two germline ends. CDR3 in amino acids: CSVERGIEEAFF. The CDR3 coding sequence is TGCAGCGTTGAAAGAGGGATTGAGGAAGCTTTCTTT.

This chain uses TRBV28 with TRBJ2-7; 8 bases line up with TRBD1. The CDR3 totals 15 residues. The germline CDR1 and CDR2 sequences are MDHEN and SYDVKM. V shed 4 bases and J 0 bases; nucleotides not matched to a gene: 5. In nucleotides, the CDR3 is TGTGCCAGCAGTTCCCAGGGGGCTTCCTCCTACGAGCAGTACGTC. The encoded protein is CASSSQGASSYEQYV.

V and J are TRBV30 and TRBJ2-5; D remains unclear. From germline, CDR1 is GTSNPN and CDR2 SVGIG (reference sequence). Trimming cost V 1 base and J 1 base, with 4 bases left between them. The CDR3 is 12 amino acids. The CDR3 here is CAWSGIQETQYF. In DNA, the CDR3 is TGTGCCTGGAGTGGAATCCAAGAGACCCAGTACTTC.

CDR3 loop: CASSRQSSGNTIYF. CDR3 DNA sequence: TGTGCCAGCTCCCGACAGAGCTCTGGAAACACCATATATTTT. The chain is built from TRBV19 and TRBJ1-3, with D perhaps TRBD1 (5 bases). The germline gives CDR1 LNHDA, CDR2 SQIVND (reference sequence). There are 14 residues in the CDR3. V was cut by 9 bases and J by 0 bases, with 12 bases left in between.

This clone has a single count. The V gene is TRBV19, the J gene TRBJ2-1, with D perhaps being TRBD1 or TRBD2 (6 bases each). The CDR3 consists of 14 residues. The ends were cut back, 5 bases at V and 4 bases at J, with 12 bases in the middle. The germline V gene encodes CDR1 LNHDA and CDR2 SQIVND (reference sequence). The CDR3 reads CASSGGLAYNEQFF. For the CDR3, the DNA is TGTGCCAGTAGTGGGGGGCTAGCTTACAATGAGCAGTTCTTC.

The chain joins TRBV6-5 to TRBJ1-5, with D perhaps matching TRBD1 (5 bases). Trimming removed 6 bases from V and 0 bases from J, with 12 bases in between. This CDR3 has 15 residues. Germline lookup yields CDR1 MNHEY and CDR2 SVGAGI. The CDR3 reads CASRTGPYSNQPQHF. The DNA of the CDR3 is TGTGCCAGCAGGACGGGACCTTATAGCAATCAGCCCCAGCATTTT.

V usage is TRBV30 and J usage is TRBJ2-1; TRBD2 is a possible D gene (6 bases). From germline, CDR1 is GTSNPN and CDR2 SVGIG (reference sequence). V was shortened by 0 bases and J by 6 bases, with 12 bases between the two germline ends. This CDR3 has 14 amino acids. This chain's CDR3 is CAWSVGGSSNEQFF. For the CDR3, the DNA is TGTGCCTGGAGTGTTGGAGGGAGTAGCAATGAGCAGTTCTTC.

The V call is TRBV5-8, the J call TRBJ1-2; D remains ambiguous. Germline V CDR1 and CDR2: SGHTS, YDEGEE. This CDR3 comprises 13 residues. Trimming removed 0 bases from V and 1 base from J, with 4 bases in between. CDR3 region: CASSLEVNYGYTF. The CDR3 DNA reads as TGTGCCAGCAGCTTGGAAGTTAACTATGGCTACACCTTC.

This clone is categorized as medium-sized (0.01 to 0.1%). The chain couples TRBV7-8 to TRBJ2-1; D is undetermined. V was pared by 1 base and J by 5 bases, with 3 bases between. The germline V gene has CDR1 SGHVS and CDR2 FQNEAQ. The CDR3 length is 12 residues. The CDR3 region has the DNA TGTGCCAGCAGCTTAGGGAACAATGAGCAGTTCTTC. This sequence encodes CASSLGNNEQFF.

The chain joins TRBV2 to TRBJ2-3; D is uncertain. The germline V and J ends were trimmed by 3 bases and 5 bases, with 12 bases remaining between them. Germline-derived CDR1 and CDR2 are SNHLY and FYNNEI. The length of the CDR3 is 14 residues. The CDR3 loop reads CASSEPLLGDTQYF. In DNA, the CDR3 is TGTGCCAGCAGTGAGCCCCTCCTGGGAGATACGCAGTATTTT.

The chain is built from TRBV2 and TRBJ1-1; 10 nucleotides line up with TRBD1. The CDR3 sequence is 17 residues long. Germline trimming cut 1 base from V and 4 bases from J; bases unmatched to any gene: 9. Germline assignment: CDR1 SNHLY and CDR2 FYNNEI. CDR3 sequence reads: CASSEGQGAMGGTEAFF. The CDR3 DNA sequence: TGTGCCAGCAGTGAAGGACAGGGGGCGATGGGTGGCACTGAAGCTTTCTTT.

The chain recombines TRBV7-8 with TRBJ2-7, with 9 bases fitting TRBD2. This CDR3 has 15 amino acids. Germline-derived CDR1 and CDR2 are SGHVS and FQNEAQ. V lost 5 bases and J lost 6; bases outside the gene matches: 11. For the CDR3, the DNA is TGTGCCAGCAGCCTAACTAGCGGGCCGACGCTCGAGCAGTACTTC. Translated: CASSLTSGPTLEQYF.

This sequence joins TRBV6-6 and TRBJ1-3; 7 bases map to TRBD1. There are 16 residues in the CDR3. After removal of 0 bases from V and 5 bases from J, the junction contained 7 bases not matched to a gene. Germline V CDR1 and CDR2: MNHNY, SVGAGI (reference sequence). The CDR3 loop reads CASSYSTGVSRNTIYF. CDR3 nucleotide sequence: TGTGCCAGCAGTTACTCTACAGGGGTATCAAGAAACACCATATATTTT.